This TCR beta chain was recovered during a study of shared clonotypes between healthy human individuals. The data were produced by immunoSEQ multiplex PCR, yet TCRdb's version contains in-frame clones alone and is incomplete. The sample yields 2,500,000 or so clones, 80% to 95% seen once. This clone was seen a single time. The antigen is not known. Whole-study findings and limits: Naive CD4 clonotype sharing across a handful of donors was about 5%. The small donor group covered limited genetic and exposure diversity. Non-shared clonotypes were found to have lower generation probabilities than the clonotypes that were shared by all four of the sorted-subset donors.

CDR1 is SEHNR, CDR2 FQNEAQ, per germline (reference sequence). This CDR3 region has 15 residues. The clonotype comes from a man between 18 and 29 years old in good health. Some clones in this sample may be carry-over from other donors' samples. The sequenced material came from naive CD4+ T cells from PBMCs. As for subset: CD45RA+ positively selected. V usage is TRBV7-9 and J usage is TRBJ2-5; the D gene could be TRBD1 or TRBD2 (5 bases each). The assigned J gene may be wrong: the sequence end matches TRBJ2-7 better. CDR3 protein: CASSLAPGAGDEQYF. The DNA of the CDR3 is TGTGCCAGCAGCTTAGCCCCCGGGGCCGGGGACGAGCAGTACTTC.